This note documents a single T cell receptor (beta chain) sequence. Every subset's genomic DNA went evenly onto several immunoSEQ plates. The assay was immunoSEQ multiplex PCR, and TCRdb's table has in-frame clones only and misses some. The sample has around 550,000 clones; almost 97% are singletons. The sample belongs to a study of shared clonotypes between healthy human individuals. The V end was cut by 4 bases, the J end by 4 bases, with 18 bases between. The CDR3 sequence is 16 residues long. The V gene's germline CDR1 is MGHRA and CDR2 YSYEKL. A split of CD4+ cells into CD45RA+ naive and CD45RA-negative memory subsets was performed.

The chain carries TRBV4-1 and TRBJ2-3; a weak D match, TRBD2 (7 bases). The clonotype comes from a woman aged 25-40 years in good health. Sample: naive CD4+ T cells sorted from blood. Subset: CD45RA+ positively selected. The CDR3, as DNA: TGCGCCAGCAGCCCTCGGGGTCGGGGGGCCGCAGATACGCAGTATTTT. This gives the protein CASSPRGRGAADTQYF.